This T cell receptor beta chain was documented in a study of blood T cell repertoires in COVID-19. Study overall: Sources were T cells, B-cell-depleted T cells, or PBMCs; the material itself was cDNA or gDNA.

The junction had 3 bases not matched to a gene; V was cut back by 1 base and J by 5 bases. There are 15 residues in the CDR3. The germline gives CDR1 MDHEN, CDR2 SYDVKM. In the source study's methods: Estimated nucleated cell counts came from reference gene primer amplification. The assay was immunoSEQ multiplex PCR, and TCRdb's table has in-frame clones only and misses some. V, J and clone size derive from that table, while D and trimming were established from the DNA sequence. The data hold just under 85,000 clones, with 83% observed a single time. Sequencing was done on a sample of peripheral blood. The V call is TRBV28, the J call TRBJ1-4; 8 bases fit TRBD1. This clonotype was obtained from a woman aged 80 or over with acute or convalescent COVID-19. This CDR3 is CASSLSGTGNEKLFF. CDR3 bases: TGTGCCAGCAGTTTATCCGGGACAGGAAATGAAAAACTGTTTTTT. Supplemented by reference TRBV28 and TRBJ1-4, the full variable domain reads DVKVTQSSRYLVKRTGEKVFLECVQDMDHENMFWYRQDPGLGLRLIYFSYDVKMKEKGDIPEGYSVSREKKERFSLILESASTNQTSMYLCASSLSGTGNEKLFFGSGTQLSVL.